These 18 T cell receptor beta chains came from one sample sequenced in a study of T cell changes during pregnancy in multiple sclerosis. Assay used: immunoSEQ multiplex PCR; TCRdb lists only in-frame clones, some missing. The sample shows tens of thousands of clones, over 85% of them seen only once. Sequenced material: CD4+ T cells from peripheral blood mononuclear cells, taken before pregnancy. Receptor source: a female donor with multiple sclerosis, enrolled in a pregnancy study.

The rearrangement uses TRBV10-1 and TRBJ2-3, with 8 bases lining up with TRBD2. V lost 3 bases to trimming and J lost 3 bases; unmatched junction nucleotides: 5. Germline V gene data show CDR1 as WNHNN and CDR2 as SYGVQD (reference sequence). The CDR3 has 15 amino acids. CDR3 region: CASSDPLAVTDTQYF. The CDR3 nucleotides read TGCGCCAGCAGTGACCCACTAGCGGTGACAGATACGCAGTATTTT.

The chain carries TRBV4-3 and TRBJ2-1; D perhaps matches TRBD2 (6 bases). V was shortened by 4 bases and J by 1 base, with 14 bases between the two germline ends. The V gene's germline CDR1 is LGHNA and CDR2 YSLEER. The CDR3 has 16 residues. CDR3 sequence reads: CASSRGIAASYNEQFF. The CDR3 region has the DNA TGCGCCAGCAGCCGGGGAATAGCGGCTTCCTACAATGAGCAGTTCTTC.

The CDR3 coding sequence is TGTGCCTGGAGCAGGGACAGGGAGATGAGCAATCAGCCCCAGCATTTT. Its translation is CAWSRDREMSNQPQHF. V is TRBV30 and J is TRBJ1-5; TRBD1 agrees at 9 bases. CDR3 length equals 16 residues. The germline V gene has CDR1 GTSNPN and CDR2 SVGIG (reference sequence). Germline trimming cut 3 bases from V and 1 base from J; bases unmatched to any gene: 7.

V is TRBV27 and J is TRBJ2-3; no reliable D call. Per germline, CDR1 MNHEY and CDR2 SMNVEV (reference sequence). The length of the CDR3 is 13 residues. Trimming cost V 5 bases and J 0 bases, with 6 bases left between them. This CDR3 reads CASSILSTDTQYF. The CDR3 DNA reads TGTGCCAGCAGTATCCTTAGCACAGATACGCAGTATTTT.

The chain couples TRBV6-1 to TRBJ2-7, with a possible D match to TRBD2 (6 bases). Germline values: CDR1 MNHNS, CDR2 SASEGT. CDR3 length equals 14 residues. The germline V and J ends were trimmed by 6 bases and 1 base, with 13 bases remaining between them. The CDR3 loop reads CASRADGGSYEQYF. The CDR3 DNA reads TGTGCCAGCAGGGCGGACGGGGGATCCTACGAGCAGTACTTC.

This chain links TRBV29-1 with TRBJ2-2; 11 bases fit TRBD1. Trimming removed 7 bases from V and 7 bases from J; junction bases left unmatched: 5. In germline, CDR1 is SQVTM, CDR2 ANQGSEA. This CDR3 comprises 13 residues. CDR3 in DNA: TGCAGCGGCAGGACAGGGGGCGGCGGGGAGCTGTTTTTT. Translating it yields CSGRTGGGGELFF.

The chain employs TRBV18 and TRBJ2-3; D call uncertain. Germline CDR1 and CDR2: KGHSH and LQKENI. Between the trimmed V and J ends, which lost 5 bases and 0 bases, there was a span of 6 bases. This CDR3 is built from 13 residues. The CDR3 DNA sequence: TGTGCCAGCTCATCTACTAGCACAGATACGCAGTATTTT. Translating gives CASSSTSTDTQYF.

The V gene is TRBV4-1, the J gene TRBJ1-3; no clear D gene. V dropped 1 base and J dropped 0 bases, with 28 bases sitting between them. The CDR3 runs to 22 residues. From germline, CDR1 is MGHRA and CDR2 YSYEKL. The CDR3 DNA is TGCGCCAGCAGCCAAGCCCTGAGCAGGTTTAAAGATATATCGTTCTCTGGAAACACCATATATTTT. This translates into CASSQALSRFKDISFSGNTIYF.

This chain joins TRBV7-3 and TRBJ1-1, with D possibly being TRBD1 (5 bases). The germline V gene encodes CDR1 SGHTA and CDR2 FQGTGA. V lost 5 bases and J 5 bases, leaving 12 bases between the germline ends. CDR3 length equals 13 residues. CDR3: CASSQEGRTEAFF. The CDR3 DNA reads TGTGCCAGCAGCCAGGAGGGGAGGACTGAAGCTTTCTTT.

The chain combines TRBV19 with TRBJ1-3; D may be TRBD1 (5 bases). V lost 11 bases to trimming and J lost 0 bases, with 14 bases between them. Germline V gene sequence: CDR1 LNHDA, CDR2 SQIVND (reference sequence). The CDR3 consists of 14 residues. The CDR3 DNA reads as TGTGCCTCTACCCGGGGGGGCTCTGGAAACACCATATATTTT. It is translated as CASTRGGSGNTIYF.

The count of this clone is one. This chain connects TRBV10-3 to TRBJ1-5, with 8 positions matching TRBD1. Germline V gene sequence: CDR1 ENHRY, CDR2 SYGVKD. This CDR3 is built from 14 residues. V trimming: 6 bases; J trimming: 2 bases; junction bases outside the gene matches: 3. The CDR3 loop is CAISEDRGNQPQHF. The DNA of the CDR3 is TGTGCCATCAGCGAGGACAGGGGCAATCAGCCCCAGCATTTT.

The chain combines TRBV6-5 with TRBJ2-7, with 8 bases aligning to TRBD1. This CDR3 is built from 12 residues. Germline V gene lookup returns CDR1 MNHEY and CDR2 SVGAGI. V gave up 11 bases and J gave up 2 bases; unmatched junction bases: 5. The CDR3 sequence is CAAGTGAYEQYF. As DNA, the CDR3 is TGTGCCGCTGGGACAGGAGCCTACGAGCAGTACTTC.

The rearrangement links TRBV5-1 to TRBJ1-2, with D possibly matching TRBD1 (5 bases). V lost 1 base and J 2 bases, leaving 9 bases between the germline ends. This CDR3 is 14 amino acids long. The germline V gene has CDR1 SGHRS and CDR2 YFSETQ. The CDR3 spells CASSLSQGNYGYTF. In DNA form, the CDR3 reads TGCGCCAGCAGCTTGAGCCAGGGCAACTATGGCTACACCTTC.

The chain has TRBV2 and TRBJ1-2, with D unresolved. CDR1 and CDR2 (germline): SNHLY, FYNNEI. The CDR3 is 13 amino acids. Trimming pared 5 bases from V and 3 bases from J, leaving 10 bases between. The CDR3 here is CASSLGSYYGYTF. The CDR3 DNA reads TGTGCCAGCAGTTTAGGGAGCTACTATGGCTACACCTTC.

The chain combines TRBV5-6 with TRBJ2-7, with 10 positions matching TRBD2. The CDR3 length is 14 residues. The junction had 8 bases not matched to a gene; V was cut back by 4 bases and J by 7 bases. From germline, CDR1 is SGHDT and CDR2 YYEEEE. The CDR3 protein is CASSRASGRGEQYF. The CDR3 nucleotides read TGTGCCAGCAGCCGGGCTAGCGGGAGAGGTGAGCAGTACTTC.

The chain recombines TRBV9 with TRBJ1-1, with a weak D call TRBD1 (6 bases). Per germline, CDR1 SGDLS and CDR2 YYNGEE. This CDR3 is built from 16 residues. The V and J ends lost 3 bases and 0 bases respectively, with 15 bases between them. The CDR3 region is CASSADIQGMNTEAFF. The CDR3 DNA sequence: TGTGCCAGCAGCGCCGATATACAGGGCATGAACACTGAAGCTTTCTTT. Full variable domain (outside the CDR3, taken from reference TRBV9 and TRBJ1-1): DSGVTQTPKHLITATGQRVTLRCSPRSGDLSVYWYQQSLDQGLQFLIQYYNGEERAKGNILERFSAQQFPDLHSELNLSSLELGDSALYFCASSADIQGMNTEAFFGQGTRLTVV.

This chain links TRBV4-1 with TRBJ2-7; 10 bases line up with TRBD1. V lost 0 bases and J lost 2; bases outside the gene matches: 7. This CDR3 is 17 amino acids long. The germline V gene encodes CDR1 MGHRA and CDR2 YSYEKL. The CDR3 loop reads CASSQDHEGQGTYEQYF. CDR3 DNA: TGCGCCAGCAGCCAAGATCATGAGGGACAGGGGACCTACGAGCAGTACTTC.

The chain combines TRBV11-2 with TRBJ2-2; the D is unclear. This CDR3 contains 12 residues. The ends were cut back, 5 bases at V and 6 bases at J, with 7 bases in the middle. In germline, CDR1 is SGHAT, CDR2 FQNNGV. The DNA for the CDR3 is TGTGCCAGCAGCCTCTTTCCCGGGGAGCTGTTTTTT. It codes for CASSLFPGELFF.